This T cell receptor beta chain was observed in a study of beta chain features in type 1 diabetes. Study-level information: Patient and healthy donor groups were alike in age, gender and cell yields. Whole-study results and caveats: Patients with type 1 diabetes carried fewer insertions and had more deletions at their VDJ junctions. Any HLA-type effect on TCRB rearrangement remained unresolved here. It was among patients, rather than healthy donors, that naive, central memory and Treg TCRB repertoires appeared more similar.

Germline values: CDR1 MNHEY, CDR2 SVGAGI. V shed 5 bases, J shed 0 bases, and the junction held 3 bases outside the gene matches. The CDR3 is 15 residues long. Regarding this clone: The antigen is not known.

Since all of the isolated RNA was reverse transcribed, expressed TCRB transcripts were what got sequenced. This table comes from immunoSEQ multiplex PCR, and its TCRdb copy is limited to in-frame clones, with some not included. The sample lists under 400,000 clones, over 10% occurring once. The sequenced sample consisted of naive CD4+ T cells from blood. The sequence was collected from a man aged 18 to 30 in good health. The chain recombines TRBV6-5 with TRBJ2-1; 8 nucleotides align to TRBD1. For the CDR3, the DNA is TGTGCCAGCAGTGTCGACAGGGGCTCCTACAATGAGCAGTTCTTC. It translates to CASSVDRGSYNEQFF.